The 14 T cell receptor beta chains reported below all come from one sample, sequenced in a study of cytomegalovirus exposure and HLA in healthy donors. Primers: 60 Vbeta forward and 13 Jbeta reverse. Repertoires were generated with immunoSEQ multiplex PCR, while TCRdb's copy carries only in-frame clones and drops some. This sample has around 230,000 clones; roughly 85% occur once, and the top ten carry 1.8%. Material: PBMCs. The source of these receptors is a male donor in good health and CMV-seronegative.

This chain links TRBV7-9 with TRBJ1-2; D is undetermined. Germline loops: CDR1 SEHNR, CDR2 FQNEAQ (reference sequence). The V end was cut by 1 base, the J end by 6 bases, with 18 bases between. The length of the CDR3 is 16 residues. The CDR3 sequence: CASSLERPGDYDGYTF. The CDR3, as DNA: TGTGCCAGCAGCTTAGAACGGCCGGGCGACTATGATGGCTACACCTTC.

The chain links TRBV6-8 to TRBJ2-1; 9 bases line up with TRBD2. The CDR3 consists of 16 residues. Germline trimming cut 0 bases from V and 7 bases from J; bases unmatched to any gene: 7. CDR1 MNHGY and CDR2 SAAAGT come from the germline V gene. This CDR3 is CASSYSAGGPKNEQFF. DNA of the CDR3: TGTGCCAGCAGTTACTCTGCGGGAGGGCCGAAAAATGAGCAGTTCTTC.

This clone was detected a few times. The chain combines TRBV5-4 with TRBJ1-1; no clear D. The CDR3 is made up of 15 amino acids. Germline loops: CDR1 SGHNT, CDR2 YYREEE (reference sequence). The V end lost 0 bases, the J end lost 4 bases, and 13 bases lay between the germline ends. The CDR3 loop is CASSLEGGIGTEAFF. CDR3 bases: TGTGCCAGCAGCTTGGAAGGAGGGATAGGCACTGAAGCTTTCTTT.

The chain combines TRBV6-5 with TRBJ2-7; possible D gene TRBD2, 6 bases. Germline assignment: CDR1 MNHEY and CDR2 SVGAGI. This CDR3 region has 14 residues. With 8 bases removed from V and 2 bases from J, the gap between germline ends came to 16 bases. In DNA form, the CDR3 reads TGTGCCAGCGCCTCAAGTAGCGGACCCTACGAGCAGTACTTC. Protein: CASASSSGPYEQYF.

The J gene is TRBJ1-2, the V gene TRBV5-1; no clear D gene. V lost 0 bases and J 6 bases, leaving 15 bases between the germline ends. Germline assignment: CDR1 SGHRS and CDR2 YFSETQ. The CDR3 covers 15 residues. This CDR3 is CASSLARSAFDGYTF. CDR3 DNA: TGCGCCAGCAGCTTGGCAAGGTCAGCGTTCGATGGCTACACCTTC.

This clone was recorded once. This chain joins TRBV11-2 and TRBJ2-7; D may be TRBD1 (5 bases). The CDR3 contains 12 residues. Germline assignment: CDR1 SGHAT and CDR2 FQNNGV. V gave up 5 bases and J gave up 3 bases, with 8 bases separating them. CDR3 bases: TGTGCCAGCAGCCAAGGGGTCTACGAGCAGTACTTC. Translating gives CASSQGVYEQYF.

For the CDR3, the DNA is TGTGCCAGCAGTACGCAGGGGTTGACCGGGGAGCTGTTTTTT. Its translation: CASSTQGLTGELFF. The chain has TRBV28 and TRBJ2-2, with D perhaps TRBD1 (6 bases). CDR1 MDHEN and CDR2 SYDVKM come from the germline V gene. Trimming pared 5 bases from V and 5 bases from J, leaving 12 bases between. This CDR3 contains 14 residues.

V is TRBV11-3 and J is TRBJ2-1; TRBD2 matches 12 bases. From germline, CDR1 is SGHNT and CDR2 YENEEA. This CDR3 comprises 15 residues. V was pared by 5 bases and J by 6 bases, with 5 bases of the junction left unmatched. CDR3 coding DNA: TGTGCCAGCAGCGCTAGCGGGGGGGCGTTCAATGAGCAGTTCTTC. Its protein is CASSASGGAFNEQFF.

This chain connects TRBV4-3 to TRBJ2-3, with 11 bases identical to TRBD2. V was pared by 1 base and J by 2 bases, with 5 bases of the junction left unmatched. The length of the CDR3 is 17 residues. Per the germline V gene, CDR1 is LGHNA and CDR2 is YSLEER. CDR3 region: CASSQVGGLAATDTQYF. CDR3 bases: TGCGCCAGCAGCCAAGTGGGGGGACTAGCGGCCACAGATACGCAGTATTTT.

V usage is TRBV5-4 and J usage is TRBJ2-7; possible D gene TRBD1, 8 bases. Trimming pared 4 bases from V and 5 bases from J, leaving 19 bases between. The germline CDR1 and CDR2 sequences are SGHNT and YYREEE (reference sequence). This CDR3 is built from 15 residues. The CDR3 region has the DNA TGTGCCAGCAGCCCCGGACTAGGACAGGGCAACGAGCAGTACTTC. Protein sequence: CASSPGLGQGNEQYF.

This clone was recorded only once. The chain couples TRBV18 to TRBJ1-2; D not certain. This CDR3 spans 14 amino acids. The V gene lost 3 bases and the J gene lost 2 bases, with 10 bases spanning the gap. Looked up from germline, CDR1 is KGHSH and CDR2 is LQKENI. The CDR3 nucleotides are TGTGCCAGCTCACCGCGGGCCTCCAACTATGGCTACACCTTC. Translating it yields CASSPRASNYGYTF.

The chain couples TRBV5-6 to TRBJ2-7, with TRBD2 matching over 16 bases. The CDR3 is 17 amino acids. Germline V CDR1 and CDR2: SGHDT, YYEEEE. V lost 0 bases, J lost 3 bases, and 3 bases stayed unmatched. The CDR3 region is CASSLGGLAGGGYEQYF. For the CDR3, the DNA is TGTGCCAGCAGCTTGGGGGGACTAGCGGGAGGGGGCTACGAGCAGTACTTC.

This chain links TRBV15 with TRBJ2-7; D is possibly TRBD1 (6 bases). The germline V gene has CDR1 LNHNV and CDR2 YYDKDF (reference sequence). The CDR3 runs to 17 residues. Trimming took 1 base from V and 0 from J, leaving 16 bases between them. The CDR3 nucleotides are TGTGCCACCAGCAGAGCGGGGTCCGGGACATCCTCCTACGAGCAGTACTTC. The encoded protein is CATSRAGSGTSSYEQYF.

The chain couples TRBV5-1 to TRBJ2-5, with D possibly matching TRBD2 (5 bases). Deletions cut 2 bases from V and 5 bases from J, with 16 bases between. This CDR3 has 15 residues. Germline V lookup: CDR1 SGHRS, CDR2 YFSETQ. CDR3 nucleotide sequence: TGCGCCAGCAGCTTTGAGGGTAATTTCGGTGAGACCCAGTACTTC. It translates to CASSFEGNFGETQYF.